One sample yielded the 30 T cell receptor beta chains listed below, sequenced in a study of T cells in Graves' hyperthyroidism and ophthalmopathy. TCR beta CDR3 region amplification was performed from RNA transcripts. With the HTBI primer set, the TCR CDR3 went through a first round of RT-PCR. TCRdb itself ran the multiplex PCR reads through MiXCR, one entry per CDR3 protein. The sample contains roughly 500,000 distinct CDR3 sequences, around 43% of which appear only once. What was sequenced was peripheral blood or thyroid tissue (not recorded which). The receptors shown here come from an adult woman with Graves' disease, either hyperthyroidism or ophthalmopathy (not recorded which).

This chain links TRBV12-3 or TRBV12-4 with TRBJ1-1, with TRBD1 matching over 8 bases. This CDR3 is built from 15 residues. Losses at the gene ends were 3 bases for V and 4 bases for J; bases not matched to a gene: 7. The CDR3 sequence is CASSLGRGRGTEAFF. The CDR3 region has the DNA TGTGCCAGCAGTTTGGGCAGGGGGCGCGGCACTGAAGCTTTCTTT.

V gene TRBV5-1 combines with J gene TRBJ1-4; D unclear. The V gene's germline CDR1 is SGHRS and CDR2 YFSETQ. V was trimmed by 5 bases and J by 6 bases, leaving 11 bases between them. The CDR3 extends over 13 amino acids. This chain's CDR3 is CASSVRRDEKLFF. For the CDR3, the DNA is TGCGCCAGCAGTGTCAGGAGGGATGAAAAACTGTTTTTT.

As regards this clonotype: A single base separates this from a much larger clone, so it may be a read error. The chain carries TRBV13 and TRBJ2-7; D call uncertain. There are 13 residues in the CDR3. The germline gives CDR1 PRHDT, CDR2 FYEKMQ (reference sequence). CDR3 sequence reads: CAGSPNSPYEQYF. The CDR3 DNA reads TGTGCCGGCAGCCCTAATTCCCCATACGAGCAGTACTTC.

In DNA form, the CDR3 reads TGTGCCAGCAGCGTAGGCGTCAGGGGCACTCAAGAGACCCAGTACTTC. Residues: CASSVGVRGTQETQYF. The chain uses TRBV9 and TRBJ2-5; D possibly corresponds to TRBD1 (6 bases). This CDR3 has 16 residues. Trimming took 0 bases from V and 2 from J, leaving 14 bases between them. Germline CDR1 and CDR2: SGDLS and YYNGEE. The full variable domain, with the rest looked up from reference TRBV9 and TRBJ2-5, is DSGVTQTPKHLITATGQRVTLRCSPRSGDLSVYWYQQSLDQGLQFLIQYYNGEERAKGNILERFSAQQFPDLHSELNLSSLELGDSALYFCASSVGVRGTQETQYFGPGTRLLVL.

In its sample, this clonotype was seen many times. The CDR3 sequence is CASSRDRDLQPQHF. The CDR3 DNA reads TGTGCCAGCAGTCGTGACAGGGATCTTCAGCCCCAGCATTTT. The chain is built from TRBV6-5 and TRBJ1-5; 7 nucleotides match TRBD1. Germline V lookup: CDR1 MNHEY, CDR2 SVGAGI. This CDR3 is 14 amino acids long. V lost 5 bases, J lost 6 bases, and 7 bases stayed unmatched.

About this clonotype itself: An end of the junction differs from the germline gene, which may be a read error. The gene calls are TRBV13 and TRBJ2-7, with 7 bases that match TRBD1. Germline loops: CDR1 PRHDT, CDR2 FYEKMQ (reference sequence). The CDR3 extends over 13 amino acids. In DNA, the CDR3 is TGTGCCAGCAGCTTAGATGGTGTGGGACAGTGGGACTTC. Protein sequence: CASSLDGVGQWDF.

This clonotype was seen many times. The J gene is TRBJ1-6, the V gene TRBV12-3 or TRBV12-4; D remains unclear. V dropped 5 bases and J dropped 9 bases, with 11 bases sitting between them. The CDR3 has 13 amino acids. The CDR3 sequence is CASSVQRVSPLHF. The CDR3 region has the DNA TGTGCCAGCAGTGTCCAGAGGGTTTCACCCCTCCACTTT.

The chain combines TRBV13 with TRBJ2-5; TRBD2 agrees at 11 bases. There are 16 residues in the CDR3. Looked up from germline, CDR1 is PRHDT and CDR2 is FYEKMQ (reference sequence). V gave up 5 bases and J gave up 2 bases; unmatched junction bases: 7. CDR3 sequence reads: CASSDRLAGQQETQYF. The CDR3 DNA sequence: TGTGCCAGCAGCGATAGACTAGCGGGGCAACAAGAGACCCAGTACTTC.

Ten or more counts support this clonotype. V and J are TRBV7-3 and TRBJ1-1; D remains unclear. CDR1 and CDR2 from the germline V gene are SGHTA and FQGTGA. This CDR3 comprises 15 residues. V dropped 2 bases and J dropped 3 bases, with 13 bases sitting between them. The CDR3 DNA follows: TGTGCCAGCAGCTTAGAGGCTTTTCCGGACACTGAAGCTTTCTTT. Translation gives CASSLEAFPDTEAFF.

The V call is TRBV25-1, the J call TRBJ1-4; D might be TRBD1 (5 bases). The CDR3 runs 12 residues. From germline, CDR1 is MGHDK and CDR2 SYGVNS. This CDR3 reads CARVGTGEKLFF. For the CDR3, the DNA is TGTGCTAGAGTCGGAACAGGAGAAAAACTGTTTTTT.

V usage is TRBV20-1 and J usage is TRBJ1-5; D gene unclear. The CDR3 contains 13 residues. Trimming left V 7 bases short and J 6 bases short, with 16 bases between. Germline V lookup: CDR1 DFQATT, CDR2 SNEGSKA (reference sequence). CDR3 in DNA: TGCAGTGGTAGGTCCCAGCGCAGTCAGCCCCAGCATTTT. Its protein is CSGRSQRSQPQHF.

In this sample, this clonotype turned up a few times. The CDR3 loop is CASSHVRGTGPNTEAFF. Written as DNA, the CDR3 is TGCGCCAGCAGCCATGTACGGGGGACTGGTCCGAACACTGAAGCTTTCTTT. The rearrangement joins TRBV4-3 to TRBJ1-1; D might be TRBD1 (5 bases). V was trimmed by 3 bases and J by 1 base, leaving 18 bases between them. This CDR3 contains 17 residues. The germline V gene encodes CDR1 LGHNA and CDR2 YSLEER.

In this sample, this clonotype turned up once. This chain uses TRBV2 with TRBJ1-1, with a possible D match to TRBD1 (6 bases). CDR1 SNHLY and CDR2 FYNNEI come from the germline V gene. The V end lost 4 bases, the J end lost 5 bases, and 14 bases lay between the germline ends. This CDR3 has 14 residues. CDR3 DNA: TGTGCCAGCAGTGCAAGGACAGAACCAACTGAAGCTTTCTTT. Encoded protein: CASSARTEPTEAFF.

The chain employs TRBV29-1 and TRBJ1-2; weak D call: TRBD1 (6 bases). The CDR3 is 12 residues long. Germline V gene data show CDR1 as SQVTM and CDR2 as ANQGSEA. V gave up 1 base and J gave up 8 bases, with 11 bases separating them. CDR3 nucleotides: TGCAGCGTTGAAGGACAGGAAGGGGGCTACACCTTC. This encodes CSVEGQEGGYTF.

The rearrangement links TRBV6-1 to TRBJ1-6, with unresolved D. CDR3 length: 14 residues. Germline CDR1 reads MNHNS; CDR2 reads SASEGT. Trimming took 6 bases from V and 7 from J, leaving 13 bases between them. CDR3 nucleotides: TGTGCCAGCAGGAGAGCGGCCAGGAATTCACCCCTCCACTTT. Its translation is CASRRAARNSPLHF.

This clonotype has at least ten counts. The rearrangement uses TRBV5-1 and TRBJ1-2; maybe TRBD1 (6 bases). CDR1 is SGHRS and CDR2 is YFSETQ in the germline V gene. Trimming pared 5 bases from V and 6 bases from J, leaving 17 bases between. There are 14 residues in the CDR3. Here the CDR3 reads CASRPGTSRDGYTF. The DNA for the CDR3 is TGCGCCAGCAGACCTGGGACATCAAGGGATGGCTACACCTTC.

This clonotype was observed once. The genes are TRBV2 and TRBJ2-5, with D unclear. This CDR3 comprises 14 residues. The ends were cut back, 2 bases at V and 9 bases at J, with 16 bases in the middle. Germline CDR1 is SNHLY and CDR2 is FYNNEI. CDR3 bases: TGTGCCAGCAGTGAACAGGAAGGTTTTCAGCCCCAGTACTTC. As protein: CASSEQEGFQPQYF.

The V gene is TRBV29-1, the J gene TRBJ2-5; 10 bases are a match to TRBD1. The J segment lost 4 bases and the V segment lost 8 bases, leaving 10 bases of the junction unmatched. The CDR3 loop spans 14 amino acids. Germline V gene data show CDR1 as SQVTM and CDR2 as ANQGSEA. CDR3 nucleotides: TGCAGCTCCCTAGGGGGGACAGGGGTAGAGACCCAGTACTTC. This sequence encodes CSSLGGTGVETQYF.

This clonotype was counted between two and nine times. This chain connects TRBV28 to TRBJ2-5, with D perhaps TRBD1 or TRBD2 (6 bases each). V lost 6 bases and J 7 bases, leaving 15 bases between the germline ends. The CDR3 is 13 residues long. Germline V gene sequence: CDR1 MDHEN, CDR2 SYDVKM. CDR3 in amino acids: CASRSGARGTQYF. CDR3 sequence (DNA): TGTGCCAGCAGATCAGGGGCGCGGGGGACCCAGTACTTC.

This clonotype was counted ten times or more. The chain joins TRBV29-1 to TRBJ2-7; D unresolved. Germline V gene lookup returns CDR1 SQVTM and CDR2 ANQGSEA. CDR3 length: 12 amino acids. Trimming left V 6 bases short and J 2 bases short, with 11 bases between. The chain's CDR3 is CSVTGPTYEQYF. CDR3 DNA sequence: TGCAGCGTAACGGGCCCTACCTACGAGCAGTACTTC.

The V call is TRBV6-2 or TRBV6-3, the J call TRBJ1-5; 7 bases are a match to TRBD1. J was trimmed by 0 bases and V by 7 bases; bases with no gene match: 3. Per germline, CDR1 MNHEY and CDR2 SVGEGT. The CDR3 is 14 residues long. The DNA of the CDR3 is TGTGCCAGCACCAACAGGGGTAGCAATCAGCCCCAGCATTTT. Translation: CASTNRGSNQPQHF.

In its sample, this clonotype was seen a few times. The chain couples TRBV6-1 to TRBJ1-5; D possibly corresponds to TRBD1 (6 bases). V lost 10 bases and J lost 2, with 18 bases in between. This CDR3 contains 15 residues. Germline V gene sequence: CDR1 MNHNS, CDR2 SASEGT. The CDR3 loop is CATSPQGPGNQPQHF. CDR3 sequence (DNA): TGTGCCACCAGCCCTCAGGGGCCGGGCAATCAGCCCCAGCATTTT.

In this sample, this clonotype turned up many times. The V gene is TRBV12-3 or TRBV12-4, the J gene TRBJ2-5, with a possible D match to TRBD1 (7 bases). Deletions cut 6 bases from V and 5 bases from J, with 16 bases between. The CDR3 extends over 14 amino acids. The CDR3: CASSLGGQWETQYF. The CDR3 DNA reads TGTGCCAGCAGCCTGGGGGGACAGTGGGAGACCCAGTACTTC.

V usage is TRBV20-1 and J usage is TRBJ2-7; 16 bases agree with TRBD2. From germline, CDR1 is DFQATT and CDR2 SNEGSKA (reference sequence). V lost 5 bases and J lost 4; bases outside the gene matches: 2. The CDR3 runs 14 residues. The CDR3 loop reads CSASGLAGGYEQYF. DNA for the CDR3: TGCAGTGCTTCGGGACTAGCGGGAGGGTACGAGCAGTACTTC.

The CDR3 reads CASSRTGGAETQHF. For the CDR3, the DNA is TGTGCCAGCAGCAGGACAGGGGGCGCGGAGACCCAGCATTTT. The rearrangement uses TRBV9 and TRBJ1-5; 11 bases match TRBD1. The germline V gene has CDR1 SGDLS and CDR2 YYNGEE. The CDR3 extends over 14 amino acids. V lost 4 bases, J lost 11 bases, and 8 bases stayed unmatched.

This clonotype has just a few counts. A read error may be the cause here, since a much bigger clone is one base away. The chain has TRBV2 and TRBJ2-2, with D maybe TRBD2 (6 bases). The germline CDR1 and CDR2 sequences are SNHLY and FYNNEI. The CDR3 is 13 amino acids. The CDR3 sequence: CARGPRGTGELFF. As DNA, the CDR3 is TGTGCGAGGGGCCCGCGGGGCACCGGGGAGCTGTTTTTT.

There are many counts of this clonotype. The gene calls are TRBV7-8 and TRBJ2-2; 13 positions agree with TRBD2. The CDR3 sequence is 20 residues long. Trimming at V came to 2 bases and at J to 1 base, leaving 10 bases not matched to a gene. Germline CDR1 SGHVS, CDR2 FQNEAQ. DNA for the CDR3: TGTGCCAGCAGCTTAATCTTACTAGCGGGAGGGGGAAAGAACACCGGGGAGCTGTTTTTT. As protein: CASSLILLAGGGKNTGELFF. Using reference TRBV7-8 and TRBJ2-2 for the parts outside the CDR3, the full variable domain is GAGVSQSPRYKVAKRGQDVALRCDPISGHVSLFWYQQALGQGPEFLTYFQNEAQLDKSGLPSDRFFAERPEGSVSTLKIQRTQQEDSAVYLCASSLILLAGGGKNTGELFFGEGSRLTVL.

J is TRBJ1-3 and V is TRBV5-1; unclear D gene. The length of the CDR3 is 16 residues. Germline CDR1 and CDR2: SGHRS and YFSETQ. Trimming removed 0 bases at V and 0 bases at J, with 10 bases between. CDR3 nucleotide sequence: TGCGCCAGCAGCTTGGACGGGGTCTTCTCTGGAAACACCATATATTTT. As protein: CASSLDGVFSGNTIYF.

This clonotype was seen repeatedly, ten times or more. V gene TRBV7-2 combines with J gene TRBJ2-7, with TRBD1 matching over 8 bases. V dropped 5 bases and J dropped 6; count of bases not matched to a gene: 9. Germline V CDR1 and CDR2: SGHTA, FQGNSA. CDR3 length equals 14 residues. CDR3 nucleotide sequence: TGTGCCAGCAGCCCTACGACAGGGGCCCTCGAGCAGTACTTC. This gives the protein CASSPTTGALEQYF.

In its sample, this clonotype was seen many times. This chain links TRBV20-1 with TRBJ2-7; tentative D call: TRBD1 (5 bases). Germline loops: CDR1 DFQATT, CDR2 SNEGSKA (reference sequence). The CDR3 loop spans 13 amino acids. Trimming left V 2 bases short and J 4 bases short, with 12 bases between. This chain's CDR3 is CSARSAGWYEQYF. The CDR3 nucleotides are TGCAGTGCTAGAAGCGCAGGGTGGTACGAGCAGTACTTC.